The rows below give T cell receptor beta chains drawn from one sample of a study of T cell repertoires in cytomegalovirus infection. Via MiXCR, TCRdb re-called the reads, giving one row per CDR3 protein. The profile shows some 120,000 distinct CDR3 sequences, 30% to 40% of them singletons. For these TCRs, the target antigens are not known. The source material was CD8+ T cells from cultured PBMCs, sampled from culture after CMV antigen stimulation. The source is a human donor in good health (CMV status not recorded). Some clones in this sample may be carry-over from other donors' samples. Both conserved end residues are part of each CDR3. D genes are given only for firm matches. Some rows mark clone size as missing; the rest say once, few, many or name a class of expanded clone.

CDR3nt: TGTGCCAGCAGCTCGGACAGGGCAGATGAAAAACTGTTTTTT; CDR3aa: CASSSDRADEKLFF; v_gene: TRBV7-8; j_gene: TRBJ1-4; abundance: many; d_gene: TRBD1
CDR3nt: TGTGCCACCAGCAGAGACAGGGGGCTCTATCAGCCCCAGCATTTT; CDR3aa: CATSRDRGLYQPQHF; v_gene: TRBV15; j_gene: TRBJ1-5; abundance: few; d_gene: TRBD1
CDR3nt: TGTGCTAGCAGCTCGCTGGTGGGGACAGTTAGTTACAATGAGCAGTTCTTC; CDR3aa: CASSSLVGTVSYNEQFF; v_gene: TRBV7-7; j_gene: TRBJ2-1; abundance: .; d_gene: TRBD1
CDR3nt: TGCGCCAGCAGCCAAGAAAACGGAGCGTCCTATTATAATTCACCCCTCCACTTT; CDR3aa: CASSQENGASYYNSPLHF; v_gene: TRBV4-3; j_gene: TRBJ1-6; abundance: .; d_gene: .
CDR3nt: TGTGCCAGCAGCTGGGGGGGGGCCCTCTACGAGCAGTACTTC; CDR3aa: CASSWGGALYEQYF; v_gene: TRBV5-4; j_gene: TRBJ2-7; abundance: .; d_gene: .
CDR3nt: TGTGCCAGCAGTTCTTTCGTGGGCGCGAGCTCCTACAATGAGCAGTTCTTC; CDR3aa: CASSSFVGASSYNEQFF; v_gene: TRBV28; j_gene: TRBJ2-1; abundance: .; d_gene: .
CDR3nt: TGTGCCAGCAGCTCCCCAGGGCAAGAGCAGTACTTC; CDR3aa: CASSSPGQEQYF; v_gene: TRBV5-4; j_gene: TRBJ2-7; abundance: .; d_gene: .
CDR3nt: TGTGCCACCGCCCTAGGGGACCCGGGGGGTTACAATGAGCAGTTCTTC; CDR3aa: CATALGDPGGYNEQFF; v_gene: TRBV15; j_gene: TRBJ2-1; abundance: few; d_gene: TRBD2
CDR3nt: TGTGCCATCAGTGAGTTAGGGACTACCACGTCCGGGGAGCTGTTTTTT; CDR3aa: CAISELGTTTSGELFF; v_gene: TRBV10-3; j_gene: TRBJ2-2; abundance: .; d_gene: TRBD2
CDR3nt: TGTGCCAGCAGCCAGCCGGGACGCGGACAAGAGACCCAGTACTTC; CDR3aa: CASSQPGRGQETQYF; v_gene: TRBV4-2; j_gene: TRBJ2-5; abundance: .; d_gene: .
CDR3nt: TGTGCCAGCAGCCACCGGACAGGGGGCGCCGAGCAGTACTTC; CDR3aa: CASSHRTGGAEQYF; v_gene: TRBV7-9; j_gene: TRBJ2-7; abundance: few; d_gene: TRBD1
CDR3nt: TGCGCCAGCAGCCAAGATCGTGCGGGAAATTCACCCCTCCACTTT; CDR3aa: CASSQDRAGNSPLHF; v_gene: TRBV4-1; j_gene: TRBJ1-6; abundance: .; d_gene: .
CDR3nt: TGTGCCAGCAGTTTGTCTACAGGAATTTTGTACGAGCAGTACTTC; CDR3aa: CASSLSTGILYEQYF; v_gene: TRBV28; j_gene: TRBJ2-7; abundance: few; d_gene: .
CDR3nt: TGTGCCAGCAGCACAGTATCCATGAACACTGAAGCTTTCTTT; CDR3aa: CASSTVSMNTEAFF; v_gene: TRBV6-6; j_gene: TRBJ1-1; abundance: .; d_gene: .
CDR3nt: TGTGCCAGCAGCTCAGAGTTTACCAGCTCCTACGAGCAGTACTTC; CDR3aa: CASSSEFTSSYEQYF; v_gene: TRBV7-9; j_gene: TRBJ2-7; abundance: .; d_gene: .
CDR3nt: TGTGCCAGCACCCAATTCGGGACAGGAGGAAACACCATATATTTT; CDR3aa: CASTQFGTGGNTIYF; v_gene: TRBV12-3/TRBV12-4; j_gene: TRBJ1-3; abundance: .; d_gene: TRBD1
CDR3nt: TGTGCCAGCAGCTTCCGGGACAGGGGGTTCGACGAGCAGTACTTC; CDR3aa: CASSFRDRGFDEQYF; v_gene: TRBV7-2; j_gene: TRBJ2-7; abundance: few; d_gene: TRBD1
CDR3nt: TGTGCCACCAGTGGGACGACAGGGAGTAACTATGGCTACACCTTC; CDR3aa: CATSGTTGSNYGYTF; v_gene: TRBV24-1; j_gene: TRBJ1-2; abundance: .; d_gene: TRBD1
CDR3nt: TGTGCCAGCAGTCAGATCGTGGCGGGGGGGCCCTCCTACAATGAGCAGTTCTTC; CDR3aa: CASSQIVAGGPSYNEQFF; v_gene: TRBV28; j_gene: TRBJ2-1; abundance: .; d_gene: TRBD2